This TCR beta chain was sequenced during a study of blood T cell repertoires in COVID-19. Trimming left V 0 bases short and J 2 bases short, with 7 bases between. The CDR3 length is 14 residues. The V gene's germline CDR1 is MGHRA and CDR2 YSYEKL. In the authors' workflow: The authors estimated nucleated cell counts from reference gene primer amplification. Using immunoSEQ multiplex PCR, the repertoire was profiled, and TCRdb retains in-frame clones only, with some absent. V, J and clone size are taken as reported in that table, and D and trimming were inferred from the DNA itself. The table includes about 100,000 clones, around four fifths detected once.

The sample taken for sequencing was peripheral blood. The chain joins TRBV4-1 to TRBJ1-2; weak D call: TRBD1 (5 bases). This TCR was sampled from an older man with active or convalescent COVID-19. The CDR3 sequence is CASSQDPGNYGYTF. The CDR3 nucleotides read TGCGCCAGCAGCCAAGATCCAGGGAACTATGGCTACACCTTC.